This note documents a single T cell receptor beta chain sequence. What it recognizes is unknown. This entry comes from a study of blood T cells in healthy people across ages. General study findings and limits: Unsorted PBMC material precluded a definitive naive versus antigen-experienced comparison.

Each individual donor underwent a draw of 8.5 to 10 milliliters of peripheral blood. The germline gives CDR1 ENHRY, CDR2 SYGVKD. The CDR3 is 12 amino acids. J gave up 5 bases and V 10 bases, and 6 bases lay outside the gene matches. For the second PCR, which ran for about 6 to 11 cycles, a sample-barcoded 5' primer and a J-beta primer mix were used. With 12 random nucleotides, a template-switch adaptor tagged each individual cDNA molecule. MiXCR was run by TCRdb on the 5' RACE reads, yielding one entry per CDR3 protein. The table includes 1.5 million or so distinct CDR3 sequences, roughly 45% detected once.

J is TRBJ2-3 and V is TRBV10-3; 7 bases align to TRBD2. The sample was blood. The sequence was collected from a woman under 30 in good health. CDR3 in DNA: TGTGCCAGTGTAGCGGGCGGAGATACGCAGTATTTT. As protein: CASVAGGDTQYF.